This entry lists 21 T cell receptor beta chains sequenced from one sample in a study of T-cell reconstitution after alpha-beta-depleted transplantation in children. Construction of the TCRbeta library involved unique molecular identifiers. TCRdb re-analysed the PCR reads in MiXCR, keeping a single row per CDR3 protein. The sample records approximately 500,000 distinct CDR3 sequences, about 10% being singletons. The specimen was PBMCs, collected before TCRalphabeta/CD19-depleted stem cell transplant. Receptor source: a child aged 2-15 years with inherited bone marrow failure, due to receive a stem cell transplant.

This clonotype was counted at least ten times. This chain joins TRBV29-1 and TRBJ1-2, with 10 bases lining up with TRBD1. Per the germline V gene, CDR1 is SQVTM and CDR2 is ANQGSEA. V gave up 6 bases and J gave up 3 bases; unmatched junction bases: 4. This CDR3 contains 13 residues. Written as DNA, the CDR3 is TGCAGCGTCGGGGGGACAGGGGACTATGGCTACACCTTC. This codes for CSVGGTGDYGYTF.

The chain's CDR3 is CASSRYNRQSRETQYF. The CDR3 nucleotides are TGTGCCAGCAGCCGATATAACCGACAAAGCCGCGAGACCCAGTACTTC. The chain uses TRBV3-1 and TRBJ2-5; D uncertain. The CDR3 covers 16 residues. Germline CDR1 LGHDT, CDR2 YNNKEL (reference sequence). Trimming removed 4 bases from V and 5 bases from J, with 20 bases in between.

This clonotype was observed many times. CDR3 DNA: TGTGCCAGCAGTTTAGGGGGGGGATATTTGAGAGCTTTCTTT. Translated, it gives CASSLGGGYLRAFF. This chain connects TRBV27 to TRBJ1-1, with D tentatively TRBD1 (5 bases). The CDR3 consists of 14 residues. V lost 2 bases and J 10 bases, leaving 17 bases between the germline ends. Germline V gene sequence: CDR1 MNHEY, CDR2 SMNVEV (reference sequence).

The chain links TRBV7-8 to TRBJ1-6; D gene unclear. Germline V gene sequence: CDR1 SGHVS, CDR2 FQNEAQ. The CDR3 consists of 14 residues. V was trimmed by 8 bases and J by 8 bases, leaving 16 bases between them. CDR3 region: CASLYPQYHSPLHF. The CDR3 region has the DNA TGTGCCAGCCTATACCCGCAGTACCATTCACCCCTCCACTTT.

The rearrangement links TRBV20-1 to TRBJ2-7; the match to TRBD1 covers 7 bases. V lost 0 bases, J lost 1 base, and 15 bases stayed unmatched. The CDR3 totals 18 residues. Germline loops: CDR1 DFQATT, CDR2 SNEGSKA (reference sequence). CDR3 amino acids: CSARDRYKGTEISYEQYF. In DNA, the CDR3 is TGCAGTGCTAGAGATCGTTACAAGGGGACAGAAATATCCTACGAGCAGTACTTC.

Turning to this clonotype: A much larger clone lies a single base off, so this may be a read error. The chain has TRBV9 and TRBJ2-1, with D perhaps matching TRBD2 (5 bases). V gave up 3 bases and J gave up 6 bases, with 19 bases separating them. This CDR3 has 16 residues. Germline V CDR1 and CDR2: SGDLS, YYNGEE. The CDR3 coding sequence is TGTGCCAGCAGCGCCGTATCGGACTCCCCCTGCAATGAGCAGTTCTTC. As protein: CASSAVSDSPCNEQFF.

This clonotype was seen ten or more times. The chain carries TRBV4-2 and TRBJ1-5; 8 nucleotides align to TRBD1. Germline V gene sequence: CDR1 LGHNA, CDR2 YNFKEQ. The CDR3 is 19 residues long. Trimming at V came to 0 bases and at J to 2 bases, leaving 12 bases not matched to a gene. The CDR3 DNA sequence: TGTGCCAGCAGCCAAGATCCAGGGGGCATCATTAGCGGCAATCAGCCCCAGCATTTT. Encoded protein: CASSQDPGGIISGNQPQHF.

In this sample, this clonotype turned up many times. The chain combines TRBV25-1 with TRBJ1-5; D not certain. Germline V gene sequence: CDR1 MGHDK, CDR2 SYGVNS. The CDR3 is 13 residues long. V lost 4 bases and J lost 3, with 7 bases in between. As DNA, the CDR3 is TGTGCCAGCAGTGGCCAGGCCAATCAGCCCCAGCATTTT. Protein product: CASSGQANQPQHF.

In this sample, this clonotype turned up many times. The V and J genes are TRBV7-2 and TRBJ2-7; 15 bases are shared with TRBD2. This CDR3 region has 17 residues. The germline V gene encodes CDR1 SGHTA and CDR2 FQGNSA. V shed 4 bases and J 3 bases; nucleotides not matched to a gene: 7. The CDR3 here is CASSSGTSGRPIYEQYF. CDR3 sequence (DNA): TGTGCCAGCAGCTCCGGGACTAGCGGGAGGCCGATCTACGAGCAGTACTTC.

This clonotype was seen many times. This chain joins TRBV5-1 and TRBJ1-5, with 9 nucleotides matching TRBD1. V lost 3 bases, J lost 6 bases, and 4 bases stayed unmatched. Germline V gives CDR1 SGHRS, CDR2 YFSETQ. The CDR3 length is 14 residues. CDR3 DNA sequence: TGCGCCAGCAGCTCGGGACAGGGCGGTCAGCCCCAGCATTTT. Its protein product is CASSSGQGGQPQHF.

At least ten counts were recorded for this clonotype. V gene TRBV20-1 combines with J gene TRBJ2-4, with D hard to call. Germline V CDR1 and CDR2: DFQATT, SNEGSKA (reference sequence). This CDR3 has 13 residues. V dropped 7 bases and J dropped 0 bases, with 10 bases sitting between them. The CDR3 loop reads CSVLILAKNIQYF. The CDR3 nucleotides are TGCAGTGTCTTAATACTAGCCAAAAACATTCAGTACTTC.

This clonotype showed up just a few times. The chain uses TRBV3-1 and TRBJ1-1; D is undetermined. From germline, CDR1 is LGHDT and CDR2 YNNKEL (reference sequence). The CDR3 runs to 15 residues. Trimming shortened V by 0 bases and J by 2 bases, and 10 bases separated the two germline ends. CDR3 nucleotide sequence: TGTGCCAGCAGCCAAGATATGTGGGGAAACACTGAAGCTTTCTTT. It encodes CASSQDMWGNTEAFF.

This clonotype was seen repeatedly, ten times or more. The chain recombines TRBV28 with TRBJ1-5; the D is unclear. This CDR3 comprises 12 residues. V shed 6 bases and J shed 7 bases, with 10 bases lying between them. Germline CDR1 reads MDHEN; CDR2 reads SYDVKM. The CDR3 sequence: CASSLTTQPQHF. CDR3 DNA: TGTGCCAGCAGCCTCACCACGCAGCCCCAGCATTTT.

At least ten counts were recorded for this clonotype. The chain combines TRBV27 with TRBJ2-1, with a tentative D call TRBD2 (5 bases). The CDR3 totals 11 residues. Germline CDR1 is MNHEY and CDR2 is SMNVEV (reference sequence). V was cut by 11 bases and J by 9 bases, with 14 bases left in between. CDR3 nucleotides: TGTGCCTCATTTCGGGGTTTTGAGCAGTTCTTC. Residues: CASFRGFEQFF.

This clonotype was seen ten or more times. The rearrangement links TRBV6-4 to TRBJ1-2; D is undetermined. The V and J ends lost 2 bases and 4 bases respectively, with 11 bases between them. Per the germline V gene, CDR1 is MRHNA and CDR2 is SNTAGT. This CDR3 comprises 14 residues. The CDR3 sequence is CASSDEGVGYGYTF. The DNA of the CDR3 is TGTGCCAGCAGTGACGAGGGAGTAGGCTATGGCTACACCTTC.

The chain uses TRBV10-2 and TRBJ2-7; unclear D gene. The V end was cut by 3 bases, the J end by 6 bases, with 12 bases between. The CDR3 is 13 residues long. CDR1 is WSHSY, CDR2 SAAADI, per germline. The CDR3 coding sequence is TGCGCCAGCAGTGATTTCCCAGGAACCGAGCAGTACTTC. Its translation is CASSDFPGTEQYF.

This clonotype was seen at least ten times. The chain is built from TRBV29-1 and TRBJ2-2, with D unresolved. Germline values: CDR1 SQVTM, CDR2 ANQGSEA. V dropped 5 bases and J dropped 6 bases, with 10 bases sitting between them. The CDR3 extends over 12 amino acids. In nucleotides, the CDR3 is TGCAGCGTTATCGTGGTTTCCGGGGAGCTGTTTTTT. Protein: CSVIVVSGELFF.

This clonotype has at least ten counts. The genes are TRBV5-4 and TRBJ2-1; D unresolved. Germline V gives CDR1 SGHNT, CDR2 YYREEE (reference sequence). Deletions cut 1 base from V and 4 bases from J, with 12 bases between. This CDR3 has 15 residues. DNA of the CDR3: TGTGCCAGCAGCTTGTACCGGGCAGTTTACAATGAGCAGTTCTTC. Amino acids: CASSLYRAVYNEQFF.

This clonotype showed up many times. V gene TRBV11-2 combines with J gene TRBJ2-5; either TRBD1 or TRBD2 may supply D (5 bases each). The CDR3 runs to 16 residues. With 0 bases removed from V and 2 bases from J, the gap between germline ends came to 13 bases. CDR1 is SGHAT and CDR2 is FQNNGV in the germline V gene. CDR3 DNA: TGTGCCAGCAGCTTAGATCGCTTTGGGGGTCAAGAGACCCAGTACTTC. Translating it yields CASSLDRFGGQETQYF. The full variable domain, rest sourced from reference TRBV11-2 and TRBJ2-5, is EAGVAQSPRYKIIEKRQSVAFWCNPISGHATLYWYQQILGQGPKLLIQFQNNGVVDDSQLPKDRFSAERLKGVDSTLKIQPAKLEDSAVYLCASSLDRFGGQETQYFGPGTRLLVL.

This clonotype was recorded many times. This chain links TRBV27 with TRBJ2-7; a weak D match, TRBD1 (5 bases). CDR3 length equals 14 residues. The V gene's germline CDR1 is MNHEY and CDR2 SMNVEV (reference sequence). Trimming took 5 bases from V and 2 from J, leaving 13 bases between them. The CDR3 reads CASSHLETAYEQYF. In DNA, the CDR3 is TGTGCCAGCAGTCACCTCGAGACAGCCTACGAGCAGTACTTC.

This clonotype has ten or more counts. The rearrangement links TRBV27 to TRBJ2-1; weak D call: TRBD2 (5 bases). There are 13 residues in the CDR3. The germline V gene encodes CDR1 MNHEY and CDR2 SMNVEV (reference sequence). Trimming took 1 base from V and 7 from J, leaving 8 bases between them. The CDR3 loop is CASSLFSGNEQFF. CDR3 sequence (DNA): TGTGCCAGCAGTTTATTTTCGGGGAATGAGCAGTTCTTC.